Below, one TCR beta chain is given with its context. This specimen belongs to a study of OX40 agonist ivuxolimab in advanced cancers. Data came from immunoSEQ multiplex PCR; TCRdb stores just in-frame clones and leaves some out. The sample includes more than 45,000 clones, 70% to 90% of them seen just once. V was shortened by 3 bases and J by 2 bases, with 14 bases between the two germline ends. The CDR3 totals 15 residues. Germline CDR1 and CDR2: SGHTS and YDEGEE. The receptor's source is an adult with an advanced solid tumor such as melanoma, head and neck, liver or kidney cancer. Material: CD4+ or CD8+ T cells sorted from blood, obtained in a trial of the OX40 agonist ivuxolimab. The chain couples TRBV5-8 to TRBJ1-1, with D tentatively TRBD1 (5 bases). Here the CDR3 reads CASSWGVSSNTEAFF. CDR3 coding DNA: TGTGCCAGCAGCTGGGGGGTATCGTCTAACACTGAAGCTTTCTTT.